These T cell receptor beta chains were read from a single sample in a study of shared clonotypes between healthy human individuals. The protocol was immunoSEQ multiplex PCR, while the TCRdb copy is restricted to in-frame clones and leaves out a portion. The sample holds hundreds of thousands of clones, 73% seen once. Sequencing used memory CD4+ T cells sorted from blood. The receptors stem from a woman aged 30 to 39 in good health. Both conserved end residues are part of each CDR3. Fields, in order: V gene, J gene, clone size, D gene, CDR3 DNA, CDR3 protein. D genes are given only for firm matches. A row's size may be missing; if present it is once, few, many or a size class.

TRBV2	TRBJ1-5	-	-	TGTGCCAGCAGGAGAGATCAGCCCCAGCATTTT	CASRRDQPQHF
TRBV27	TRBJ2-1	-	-	TGTGCCAGCAGAAGGACAGACTACAATGAGCAGTTCTTC	CASRRTDYNEQFF
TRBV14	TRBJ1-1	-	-	TGTGCCAGCACTATGGCAGGGGCGTCTGAAGCTTTCTTT	CASTMAGASEAFF
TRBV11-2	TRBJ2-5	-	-	TGTGCCAGCAGCTACCGGACAGCACAAGAGACCCAGTACTTC	CASSYRTAQETQYF
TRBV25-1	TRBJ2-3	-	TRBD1	TGTGCCAGCAGCCCGGCGGGGACAGGGGCAACGGTTACAGATACGCAGTATTTT	CASSPAGTGATVTDTQYF
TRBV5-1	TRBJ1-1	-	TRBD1	TGCGCCAGCAGCTCTCAGGGGGCGCGGGGGAACACTGAAGCTTTCTTT	CASSSQGARGNTEAFF
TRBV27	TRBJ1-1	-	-	TGTGCCAGCGGTATTGAAGCTTTCTTT	CASGIEAFF
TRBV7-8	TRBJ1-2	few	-	TGTGCCAGCAGCTTAGGACGTGTGGATGGCTACACCTTC	CASSLGRVDGYTF
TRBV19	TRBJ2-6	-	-	TGTGCCAGTAGGGGGGGACGGTTCTCTGGGGCCAACGTCCTGACTTTC	CASRGGRFSGANVLTF
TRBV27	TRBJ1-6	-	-	TGTGCCAGCAGTCGATTGGGATTGGATTCACCCCTCCACTTT	CASSRLGLDSPLHF
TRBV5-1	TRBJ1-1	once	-	TGCGCCAGCAGTACGGCACGGAACACTGAAGCTTTCTTT	CASSTARNTEAFF
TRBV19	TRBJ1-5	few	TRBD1	TGTGCCAGTAGTATAAGAGGGGGCGCGGGACAGCCCCAGCATTTT	CASSIRGGAGQPQHF
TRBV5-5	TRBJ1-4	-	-	TGTGCCAGCAGCTTGTATAGCCAGGGGGAAAAACTGTTTTTT	CASSLYSQGEKLFF
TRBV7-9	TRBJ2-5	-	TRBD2	TGTGCCAGCAGCTCGACTAGCGGGGGTGAGACCCAGTACTTC	CASSSTSGGETQYF
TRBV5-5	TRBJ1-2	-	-	TGTGCCAGCAGCTTGGTGGCGTCCGACAGCTATGGCTACACCTTC	CASSLVASDSYGYTF
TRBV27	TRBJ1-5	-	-	TGTGCCAGCAGTCGCGGGGCCCTTAGCAATCAGCCCCAGCATTTT	CASSRGALSNQPQHF
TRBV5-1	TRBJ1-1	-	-	TGCGCCAGCGGAACCCCGGGGGGGAGGGAAGCTTTCTTT	CASGTPGGREAFF
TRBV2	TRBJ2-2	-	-	TGTGCCAGCACTGGGACAACGAACACCGGGGAGCTGTTTTTT	CASTGTTNTGELFF
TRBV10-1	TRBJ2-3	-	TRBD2	TGCGCCAGCAGTGGGGGACTAGCGGGTACCTCTAGCACAGATACGCAGTATTTT	CASSGGLAGTSSTDTQYF
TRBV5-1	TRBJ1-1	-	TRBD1	TGCGCCAGCAGCAGCTCCGGACAGGGGGACACTGAAGCTTTCTTT	CASSSSGQGDTEAFF
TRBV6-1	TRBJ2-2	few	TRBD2	TGTGCCAGCAGCGCGGCACTAGCGGACACCGGGGAGCTGTTTTTT	CASSAALADTGELFF
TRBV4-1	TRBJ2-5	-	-	TGCGCCAGCACTACCACGGGAGTGGCTAAAGAGACCCAGTACTTC	CASTTTGVAKETQYF
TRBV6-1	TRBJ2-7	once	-	TGTGCCAGCAGTGAATCGAATCGGCTTTACGAGCAGTACTTC	CASSESNRLYEQYF
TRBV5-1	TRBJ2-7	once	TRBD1	TGCGCCAGCAGTCCCGGGACAGAGGCATTGGAGCAGTACTTC	CASSPGTEALEQYF
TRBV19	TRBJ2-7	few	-	TGTGCCAGTAGTATTACGGCGGGTTACACCTACGAGCAGTACTTC	CASSITAGYTYEQYF
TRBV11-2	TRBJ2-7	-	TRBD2	TGTGCCAGCAGCTTTTCGACTAGCGGGAGTAACGAGCAGTACTTC	CASSFSTSGSNEQYF
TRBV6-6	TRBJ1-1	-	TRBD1	TGTGCCAGCAGTTGCCAGGGGGCAAACACTGAAGCTTTCTTT	CASSCQGANTEAFF
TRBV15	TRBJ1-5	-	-	TGTGCCACCAGCAGTGAACGGAACCTGAATCAGCCCCAGCATTTT	CATSSERNLNQPQHF
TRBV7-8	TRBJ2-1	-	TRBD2	TGTGCCAGCAGCACGACTAGCGGGAGTACTTATGAGCAGTTCTTC	CASSTTSGSTYEQFF
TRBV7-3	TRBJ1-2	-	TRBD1	TGTGCCAGCAGCCCATCCGGGGACAGGGTCTATGGCTACACCTTC	CASSPSGDRVYGYTF
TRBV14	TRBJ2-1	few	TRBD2	TGTGCCAGCAGCCTGCTAGCGGGAGGGCGAAACAATGAGCAGTTCTTC	CASSLLAGGRNNEQFF
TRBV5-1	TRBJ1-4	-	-	TGCGCCAGCAGCTTGACAGGGTTTAATGAAAAACTGTTTTTT	CASSLTGFNEKLFF
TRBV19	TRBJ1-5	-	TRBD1	TGTGCCAGTAGGAACAGGGGCTATCAGCCCCAGCATTTT	CASRNRGYQPQHF
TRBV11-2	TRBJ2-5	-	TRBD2	TGTGCCAGCAGCTGGGGACTAGCGGGATTCCAAGAGACCCAGTACTTC	CASSWGLAGFQETQYF
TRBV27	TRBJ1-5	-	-	TGTGCCAGCGGCGGCTATAATCAGCCCCAGCATTTT	CASGGYNQPQHF
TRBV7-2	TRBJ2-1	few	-	TGTGCCAGCAGCATGGTAGCGACCGTATACAATGAGCAGTTCTTC	CASSMVATVYNEQFF
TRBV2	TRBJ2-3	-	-	TGTGCCAGCAGTGAAGCGGGTGGGAGCACAGATACGCAGTATTTT	CASSEAGGSTDTQYF
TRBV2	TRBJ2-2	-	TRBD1	TGTGCCAGCAGTCTCCTGGGGACAGGGAACACCGGGGAGCTGTTTTTT	CASSLLGTGNTGELFF
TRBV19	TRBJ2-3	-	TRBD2	TGTGCCAGTAGTATCCTAGCGGGAGACACAGATACGCAGTATTTT	CASSILAGDTDTQYF
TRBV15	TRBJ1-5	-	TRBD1	TGTGCCACCAGCAGGGAAGGGACAGCCAAACAGCCCCAGCATTTT	CATSREGTAKQPQHF
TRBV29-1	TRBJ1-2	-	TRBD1	TGCAGCGTCTCTCTGACAGGGAACTATGGCTACACCTTC	CSVSLTGNYGYTF
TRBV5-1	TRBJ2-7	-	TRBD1	TGCGCCAGCAGCCTAAGTACAGGGGTAAGAAGCTACGAGCAGTACTTC	CASSLSTGVRSYEQYF
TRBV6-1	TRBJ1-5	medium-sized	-	TGTGCCAGCAGTGACCAGTATAGCAATCAGCCCCAGCATTTT	CASSDQYSNQPQHF
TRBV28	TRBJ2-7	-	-	TGTGCCAGCATATTGGGGCGCGAGCAGTACTTC	CASILGREQYF
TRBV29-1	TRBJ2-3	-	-	TGCAGCGGGCAGGCGGGCACAGATACGCAGTATTTT	CSGQAGTDTQYF
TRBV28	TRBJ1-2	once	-	TGTGCCAGCATTCAACAGCTCTCTACCCTCTATGGCTACACCTTC	CASIQQLSTLYGYTF